This T cell receptor (beta chain) was observed in a study of identical twins. Study results and limitations: Conclusions came from cross-sectional statistical analysis, not from following the same donors. In zero-insertion analyses, partial confounding could arise from invariant MAIT and iNKT cells.

The CDR3 extends over 13 amino acids. CDR1 is KGHDR, CDR2 SFDVKD, per germline. V lost 7 bases and J 2 bases, leaving 8 bases between the germline ends. About this clonotype itself: Its antigen remains unidentified. The CDR3 does not end in the conserved phenylalanine or tryptophan, so this is likely a read error.

Template switching (which added a universal primer site) was used, and cDNA carried unique molecular identifiers. Using its own MiXCR run on the 5' RACE reads, TCRdb lists one record per CDR3 protein. This table has hundreds of thousands of distinct CDR3 sequences, 8.5% to 9.5% appearing once. The sample was also linked to a second study, of yellow fever vaccine responses in identical twins.

The receptor was derived from a woman aged 18-35 years in good health. Specimen: CD8+ T cells sorted from blood. The chain has TRBV24-1 and TRBJ2-1, with D possibly being TRBD1 (5 bases). CDR3 sequence: CATRQGTYNEQFY. CDR3 sequence (DNA): TGTGCCACCAGGCAGGGTACCTACAATGAGCAGTTCTAC.